This TCR beta chain emerged from a study of cytomegalovirus exposure and HLA in healthy donors. As for the study in general: Membership in the Caucasian-associated ancestry cluster was found for 81% of approximately 430 genotyped donors. Notes on the study in general: By a later analysis, the bulk of CMV-associated TCR beta chains appeared HLA-restricted. A later analysis by the authors found several of the most significant clusters apparently linked to common viral pathogens.

A note on this clone: Its antigen remains unidentified.

Primers included in the PCR were 60 Vbeta and 13 Jbeta primers. Libraries were prepared by immunoSEQ multiplex PCR; TCRdb keeps only in-frame clonotypes and omits some of them. The sample lists about 200,000 clones; 60% to 85% were seen once. CDR1 is MNHNY, CDR2 SVGAGI, per germline (reference sequence). V was trimmed by 6 bases and J by 0 bases, leaving 11 bases between them. This CDR3 has 14 residues. The TCR comes from a middle-aged man in good health and CMV-seronegative. Sequencing input: PBMCs. The chain couples TRBV6-6 to TRBJ1-1; D possibly corresponds to TRBD1 (5 bases). CDR3 region: CASRPSGMNTEAFF. In DNA, the CDR3 is TGTGCCAGCAGACCGTCAGGGATGAACACTGAAGCTTTCTTT.